The subject of this entry is one T cell receptor beta chain. V gave up 5 bases and J gave up 9 bases; unmatched junction bases: 10. The CDR3 covers 14 residues. Germline V gene lookup returns CDR1 SGHTA and CDR2 FQGNSA. This sample is part of a study of T cell changes during pregnancy in multiple sclerosis. Generated by immunoSEQ multiplex PCR, the TCRdb table keeps only in-frame clones and is missing some. This sample has around 95,000 clones, with 94% found just once. The material sequenced was peripheral blood, taken after pregnancy. This sequence originates from a female donor in good health, enrolled as a control in a pregnancy study. This chain uses TRBV7-2 with TRBJ2-1; 7 bases map to TRBD2. CDR3 residues: CASSVRLAESEQFF. The CDR3 DNA reads as TGTGCCAGCAGCGTAAGACTAGCTGAGAGTGAGCAGTTCTTC.